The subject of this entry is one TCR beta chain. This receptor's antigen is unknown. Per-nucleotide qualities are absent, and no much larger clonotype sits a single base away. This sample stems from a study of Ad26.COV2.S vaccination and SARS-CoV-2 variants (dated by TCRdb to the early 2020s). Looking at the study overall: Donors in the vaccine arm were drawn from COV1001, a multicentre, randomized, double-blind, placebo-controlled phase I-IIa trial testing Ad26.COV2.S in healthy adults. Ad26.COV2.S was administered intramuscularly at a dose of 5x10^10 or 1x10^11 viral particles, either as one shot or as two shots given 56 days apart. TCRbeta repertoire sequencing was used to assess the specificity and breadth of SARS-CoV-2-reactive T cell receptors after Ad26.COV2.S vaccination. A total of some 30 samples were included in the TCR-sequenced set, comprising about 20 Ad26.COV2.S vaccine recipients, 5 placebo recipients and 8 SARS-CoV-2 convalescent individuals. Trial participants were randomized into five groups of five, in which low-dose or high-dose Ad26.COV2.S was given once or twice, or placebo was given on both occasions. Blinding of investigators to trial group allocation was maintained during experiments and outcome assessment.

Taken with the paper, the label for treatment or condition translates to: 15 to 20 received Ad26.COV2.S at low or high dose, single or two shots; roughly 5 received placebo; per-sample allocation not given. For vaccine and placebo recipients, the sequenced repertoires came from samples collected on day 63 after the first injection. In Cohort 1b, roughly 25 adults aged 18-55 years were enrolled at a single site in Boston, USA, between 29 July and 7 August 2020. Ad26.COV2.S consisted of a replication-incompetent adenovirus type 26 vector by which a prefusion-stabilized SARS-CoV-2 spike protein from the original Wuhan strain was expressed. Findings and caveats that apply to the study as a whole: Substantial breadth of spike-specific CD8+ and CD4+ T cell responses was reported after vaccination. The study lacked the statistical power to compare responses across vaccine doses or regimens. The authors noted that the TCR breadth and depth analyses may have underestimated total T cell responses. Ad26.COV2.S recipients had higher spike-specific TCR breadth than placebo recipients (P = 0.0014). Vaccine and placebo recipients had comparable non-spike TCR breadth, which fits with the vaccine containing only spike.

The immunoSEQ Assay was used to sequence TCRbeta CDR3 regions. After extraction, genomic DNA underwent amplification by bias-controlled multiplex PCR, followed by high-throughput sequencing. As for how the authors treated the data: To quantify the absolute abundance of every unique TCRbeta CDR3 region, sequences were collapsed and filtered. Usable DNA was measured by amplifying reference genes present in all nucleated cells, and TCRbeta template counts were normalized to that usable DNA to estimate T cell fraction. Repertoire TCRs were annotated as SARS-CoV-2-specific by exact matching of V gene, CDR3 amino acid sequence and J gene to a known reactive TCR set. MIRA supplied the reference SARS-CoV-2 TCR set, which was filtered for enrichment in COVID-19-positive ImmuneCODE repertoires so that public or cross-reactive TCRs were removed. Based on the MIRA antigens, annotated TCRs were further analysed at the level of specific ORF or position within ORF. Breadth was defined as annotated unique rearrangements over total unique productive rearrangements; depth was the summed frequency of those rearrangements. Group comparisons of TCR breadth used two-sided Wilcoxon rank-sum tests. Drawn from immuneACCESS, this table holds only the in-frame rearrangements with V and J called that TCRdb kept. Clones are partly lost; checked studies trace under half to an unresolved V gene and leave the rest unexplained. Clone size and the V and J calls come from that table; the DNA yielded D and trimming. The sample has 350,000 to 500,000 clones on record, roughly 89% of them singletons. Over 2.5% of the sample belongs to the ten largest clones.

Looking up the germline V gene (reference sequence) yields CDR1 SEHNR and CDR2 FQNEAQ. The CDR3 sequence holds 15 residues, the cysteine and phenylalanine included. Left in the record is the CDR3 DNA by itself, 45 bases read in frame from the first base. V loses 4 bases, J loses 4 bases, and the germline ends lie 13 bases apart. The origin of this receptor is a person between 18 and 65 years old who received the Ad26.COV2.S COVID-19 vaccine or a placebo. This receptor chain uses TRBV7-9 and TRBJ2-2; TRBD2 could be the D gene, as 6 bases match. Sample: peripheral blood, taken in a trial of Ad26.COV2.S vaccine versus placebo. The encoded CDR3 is CASSWGLALTGELFF. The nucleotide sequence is TGTGCCAGCAGCTGGGGACTGGCCCTCACCGGGGAGCTGTTTTTT.